Listed below are T cell receptor beta chains from one sample, sequenced in a study of T cells after posttransplantation cyclophosphamide. Profiling relied on immunoSEQ multiplex PCR, and the TCRdb table lists in-frame clones only, not all of them. Recorded here are about 7,200 clones, none singletons. The material sequenced was PBMCs, taken after allogeneic stem cell transplant with posttransplant cyclophosphamide. The receptors derive from a female patient aged 50-59 years who received an allogeneic stem cell transplant from an unrelated donor, was CMV-positive, and had acute GVHD only. Some T cells may have come from the graft donor. Each CDR3 is given without its conserved first and last residue.

>TRBJ2-1|TRBV19
ASSTGLGDRGKKTSGNEQF
>TRBJ2-7|TRBV19
ASSIRDRDEQY
>TRBJ1-2|TRBV28
ASSSIGVAGYT
>TRBJ1-1|TRBV21-1
ASSLIQGAGTEAF
>TRBJ2-7|TRBV7-2
ASSGLSGSGISYEQY
>TRBJ2-7|TRBV7-2
ASSTGTSGTYEQY
>TRBJ1-1|TRBV11-2
ASSLGQGNTEAF
>TRBJ1-5|TRBV15
ATTPDRGQPQH
>TRBJ1-2|TRBV6-5
ASSYFGRGYGYT
>TRBJ2-1|TRBV18
ASSPGGDSYNEQF
>TRBJ2-7|TRBV7-2
ASSSVADYEQY
>TRBJ2-7|TRBV9
ASSPRTSGSLYEQY
>TRBJ1-2|TRBV7-2
ASSEVGRGGYT
>TRBJ2-7|TRBV5-1
ASSTTGTSGDEQY
>TRBJ2-1|TRBV4-2
ASSRGVYNEQF
>TRBJ2-3|TRBV19
ASSETRDRPSTDTQY
>TRBJ2-7|TRBV30
AWSVGQGAGEQY
>TRBJ2-2|TRBV5-4
ASSFAGTANTGELF
>TRBJ2-3|TRBV5-3
ARSSKGKRDTDTQY
>TRBJ2-3|TRBV18
ASSPLWLAGGTDTQY
>TRBJ2-2|TRBV11-2
ASSLGPPGANTGELF
>TRBJ1-5|TRBV14
ASSLTGIGQPQH
>TRBJ1-2|TRBV2
ASSVGGEGYT
>TRBJ1-2|TRBV7-2
ASSLQGTNGYT
>TRBJ1-2|TRBV7-2
ASSLTGANYGYT
>TRBJ2-1|TRBV4-1
ASSQELAPEQF
>TRBJ2-7|TRBV7-2
ASSWTSGRVSEQY
>TRBJ2-3|TRBV9
ASSPRQGHTDTQY
>TRBJ2-7|TRBV30
AWSGDRGWTNEQY
>TRBJ1-5|TRBV27
ASSEQGSIGQPQH
>TRBJ2-1|TRBV19
ASSISPYNEQF
>TRBJ1-5|TRBV28
ASSPWAPYSNQPQH
>TRBJ2-4|TRBV5-4
ASSWGERENNIQY
>NA|TRBV7-2
ASSLIAGGPYEQY
>TRBJ2-3|TRBV9
ASSVATDTRY
>TRBJ2-3|TRBV7-8
ASSLFGRESSDTQY
>NA|TRBV6-1
ASRGSGAFFYEQY
>TRBJ1-5|TRBV29-1
SVSEGGNQPQH
>TRBJ2-7|TRBV5-1
ASSFEGGPYEQY
>TRBJ2-7|TRBV29-1
SVGWGLWDEQY
>TRBJ1-2|TRBV27
ASSSPRQGISGGYT
>TRBJ2-7|TRBV30
AWDRGPYEQY
>TRBJ1-3|TRBV28
ASSVGQGALLLGGNTIY
>TRBJ2-7|TRBV4-2
ASSLTGTSYEQY
>TRBJ2-5|TRBV29-1
SVESRRDHETQY
>TRBJ1-2|TRBV30
AFTGTGGHGYT
>TRBJ2-2|TRBV14
ASSQDHGLAPWYTGELF
>NA|TRBV10-3
AISERGRSYEQY
>TRBJ2-2|TRBV7-2
ASSLWDRGRGGELF
>TRBJ1-1|TRBV7-3
ASRKDGRNTEAF
>TRBJ2-5|TRBV18
ASSPLGPEETQY
>TRBJ2-7|TRBV5-6
ASSANSGPAYEQY
>TRBJ1-1|TRBV11-2
ASGTEVNTEAF
>TRBJ1-2|TRBV6-5
ASSLSPAHYGYT
>TRBJ2-7|TRBV7-8
ASSQSGSYEQY